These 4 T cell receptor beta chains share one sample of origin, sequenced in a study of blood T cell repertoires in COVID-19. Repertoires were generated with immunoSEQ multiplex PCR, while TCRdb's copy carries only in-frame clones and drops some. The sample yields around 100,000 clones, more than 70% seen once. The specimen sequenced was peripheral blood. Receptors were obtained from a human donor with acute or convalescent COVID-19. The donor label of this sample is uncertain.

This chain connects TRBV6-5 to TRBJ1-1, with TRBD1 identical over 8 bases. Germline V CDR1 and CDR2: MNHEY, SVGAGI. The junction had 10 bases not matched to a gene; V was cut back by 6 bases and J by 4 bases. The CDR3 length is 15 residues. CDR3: CASRTDREGATEAFF. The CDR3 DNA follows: TGTGCCAGCAGGACGGACAGGGAAGGTGCCACTGAAGCTTTCTTT.

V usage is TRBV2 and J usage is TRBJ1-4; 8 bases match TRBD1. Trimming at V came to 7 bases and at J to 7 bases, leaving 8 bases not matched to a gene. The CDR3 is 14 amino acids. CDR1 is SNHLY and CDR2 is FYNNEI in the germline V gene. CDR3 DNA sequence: TGTGCCAGCAATTCAGGGGGCTGGGGTGAAAAACTGTTTTTT. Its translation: CASNSGGWGEKLFF.

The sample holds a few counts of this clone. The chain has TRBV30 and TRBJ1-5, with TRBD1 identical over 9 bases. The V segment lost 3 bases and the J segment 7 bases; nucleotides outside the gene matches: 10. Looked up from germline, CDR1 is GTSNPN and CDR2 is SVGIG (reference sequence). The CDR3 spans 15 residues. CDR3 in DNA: TGTGCCTGGAGCCCTCTGGGACAGGGATTGCAGCCCCAGCATTTT. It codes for CAWSPLGQGLQPQHF.

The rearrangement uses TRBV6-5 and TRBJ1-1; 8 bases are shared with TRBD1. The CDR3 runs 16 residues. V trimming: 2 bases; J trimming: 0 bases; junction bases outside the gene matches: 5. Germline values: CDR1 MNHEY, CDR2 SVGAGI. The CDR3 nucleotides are TGTGCCAGCAGTTACGCCCAGACAGGGGTGAACACTGAAGCTTTCTTT. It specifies CASSYAQTGVNTEAFF.